The 3 T cell receptor beta chains given below trace back to one sample, sequenced in a study of cytomegalovirus exposure and HLA in healthy donors. Primers: 60 Vbeta forward and 13 Jbeta reverse. TCRdb's table, derived via immunoSEQ multiplex PCR, lists solely in-frame clones and lacks some. Of around 180,000 clones in the sample, less than 90% were seen once. The sequencing sample was made of PBMCs. The source is a girl less than two years old in good health and CMV-seronegative.

This chain joins TRBV13 and TRBJ1-6; D perhaps matches TRBD1 (6 bases). Germline V gene sequence: CDR1 PRHDT, CDR2 FYEKMQ (reference sequence). This CDR3 has 14 amino acids. V was clipped by 1 base and J by 10 bases, with 11 bases between them. CDR3: CASSLVGQSSPLHF. The CDR3 DNA is TGTGCCAGCAGCTTAGTTGGACAGTCCTCACCCCTCCACTTT.

The chain uses TRBV5-6 and TRBJ1-5, with 9 bases identical to TRBD1. The V gene end was trimmed by 0 bases and the J gene end by 2 bases; junction bases not matched to a gene: 0. This CDR3 spans 15 amino acids. Germline-derived CDR1 and CDR2 are SGHDT and YYEEEE. This chain's CDR3 is CASSLGTGGNQPQHF. The CDR3, as DNA: TGTGCCAGCAGCTTGGGGACAGGGGGCAATCAGCCCCAGCATTTT.

The CDR3 bases are TGCGCCAGCAGATCGGACACCGGTCGCCCTTTTAACTATGGCTACACCTTC. Protein: CASRSDTGRPFNYGYTF. V gene TRBV4-1 combines with J gene TRBJ1-2, with a weak D call TRBD1 (5 bases). The germline V gene has CDR1 MGHRA and CDR2 YSYEKL. The CDR3 runs to 17 residues. Trimming stripped 6 bases from V and 1 base from J, with 21 bases between.